What follows is one T cell receptor beta chain and its context. The source of the sample is a study of blood T cell repertoires in COVID-19. This CDR3 spans 15 amino acids. Germline loops: CDR1 MNHEY, CDR2 SVGAGI. V lost 2 bases and J lost 2, with 11 bases in between. TCRdb's table, derived via immunoSEQ multiplex PCR, lists solely in-frame clones and lacks some. The sample carries around 120,000 clones, 65% to 80% recorded once. The origin of this receptor is a man between 70 and 80 years old with active or convalescent COVID-19. The specimen was peripheral blood. The chain recombines TRBV6-5 with TRBJ2-3, with D uncertain. The CDR3 DNA reads TGTGCCAGCAGTTACGGCGGCAGCTCCACAGATACGCAGTATTTT. Amino acid sequence: CASSYGGSSTDTQYF.